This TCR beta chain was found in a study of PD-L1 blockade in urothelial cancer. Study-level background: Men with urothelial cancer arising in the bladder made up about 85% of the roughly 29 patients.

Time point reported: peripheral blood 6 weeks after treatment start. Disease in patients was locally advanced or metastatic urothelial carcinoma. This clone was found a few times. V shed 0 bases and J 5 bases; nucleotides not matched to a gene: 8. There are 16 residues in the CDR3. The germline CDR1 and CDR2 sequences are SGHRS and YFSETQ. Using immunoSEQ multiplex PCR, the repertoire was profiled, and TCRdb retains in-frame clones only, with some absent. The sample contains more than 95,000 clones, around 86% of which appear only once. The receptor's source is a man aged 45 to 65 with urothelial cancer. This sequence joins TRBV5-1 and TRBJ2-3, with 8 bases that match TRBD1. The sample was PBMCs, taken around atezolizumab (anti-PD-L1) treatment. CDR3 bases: TGCGCCAGCAGCTTGGGAAATCAGGGGGCTGGAGATACGCAGTATTTT. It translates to CASSLGNQGAGDTQYF.